Listed here are 25 T cell receptor beta chains from one sample, sequenced in a study of T cell responses to AZD1222 COVID-19 vaccine. Sequencing used immunoSEQ multiplex PCR; TCRdb keeps in-frame clones, though not all of them. Of fewer than 110,000 clones in the sample, 80% to 90% were seen once. Material: peripheral blood, obtained on day 0 of AZD1222 vaccination. All receptors come from an adult in good health.

The chain couples TRBV30 to TRBJ1-4, with no clear D. Trimming pared 4 bases from V and 0 bases from J, leaving 6 bases between. Germline V gene lookup returns CDR1 GTSNPN and CDR2 SVGIG (reference sequence). The CDR3 has 13 amino acids. CDR3 in DNA: TGTGCCTGGACCAGAGCAACTAATGAAAAACTGTTTTTT. This gives the protein CAWTRATNEKLFF.

This sequence joins TRBV25-1 and TRBJ1-2, with D perhaps matching TRBD1 (6 bases). CDR1 is MGHDK, CDR2 SYGVNS, per germline. With 11 bases removed from V and 6 bases from J, the gap between germline ends came to 13 bases. The CDR3 has 11 residues. CDR3 in amino acids: CAGGGGHGYTF. Here the CDR3 DNA reads TGTGCCGGGGGTGGGGGGCATGGCTACACCTTC.

The chain is built from TRBV5-4 and TRBJ1-1; 7 bases fit TRBD1. The length of the CDR3 is 13 residues. V was pared by 1 base and J by 4 bases, with 1 base of the junction left unmatched. Germline CDR1 is SGHNT and CDR2 is YYREEE (reference sequence). CDR3: CASSLQGGTEAFF. The DNA for the CDR3 is TGTGCCAGCAGCTTGCAGGGGGGCACTGAAGCTTTCTTT.

The genes are TRBV19 and TRBJ1-5; possible D gene TRBD1, 5 bases. In germline, CDR1 is LNHDA, CDR2 SQIVND (reference sequence). V was cut by 3 bases and J by 6 bases, with 15 bases left in between. The CDR3 has 15 amino acids. The CDR3 loop is CASSIGEGRGQPQHF. CDR3 nucleotides: TGTGCCAGTAGTATCGGGGAGGGGCGCGGTCAGCCCCAGCATTTT.

The rearrangement joins TRBV6-4 to TRBJ1-2, with D tentatively TRBD1 (5 bases). This CDR3 region has 16 residues. V lost 6 bases and J 7 bases, leaving 24 bases between the germline ends. The germline V gene encodes CDR1 MRHNA and CDR2 SNTAGT. CDR3 residues: CASRGLTSEGSSGYTF. DNA for the CDR3: TGTGCCAGCAGGGGACTGACAAGCGAGGGGTCTTCTGGCTACACCTTC.

V gene TRBV6-2 or TRBV6-3 combines with J gene TRBJ1-5, with 10 bases matching TRBD1. The CDR3 runs to 15 residues. The germline gives CDR1 MNHEY, CDR2 SVGEGT. Unmatched junction bases numbered 7, after V lost 5 bases and J lost 6 bases. The DNA of the CDR3 is TGTGCCAGCAGTCTCGACAGGGGGCTAAGTCAGCCCCAGCATTTT. As protein: CASSLDRGLSQPQHF.

The rearrangement uses TRBV7-2 and TRBJ2-3; the match to TRBD2 covers 9 bases. The CDR3 consists of 17 residues. Germline V gene sequence: CDR1 SGHTA, CDR2 FQGNSA. Trimming cost V 1 base and J 6 bases; bases outside gene matches: 11. CDR3 coding DNA: TGTGCCAGCAGCTTAGTGGTTAGCGGGAGTTGGACTGATACGCAGTATTTT. This translates into CASSLVVSGSWTDTQYF.

The chain employs TRBV5-1 and TRBJ2-7, with D possibly TRBD2 on 5 matching bases. Germline loops: CDR1 SGHRS, CDR2 YFSETQ. This CDR3 comprises 15 residues. V was cut by 0 bases and J by 2 bases, with 12 bases left in between. The CDR3 reads CASSLGSSGTYEQYF. The CDR3 DNA sequence: TGCGCCAGCAGCTTGGGGTCGAGCGGAACCTACGAGCAGTACTTC.

The V and J genes are TRBV9 and TRBJ2-2; D is perhaps TRBD1 (5 bases). CDR1 is SGDLS and CDR2 is YYNGEE in the germline V gene. This CDR3 spans 14 amino acids. V lost 0 bases, J lost 3 bases, and 6 bases lay in between. The CDR3 spells CASSVEGYTGELFF. CDR3 nucleotide sequence: TGTGCCAGCAGCGTAGAGGGGTACACCGGGGAGCTGTTTTTT. Full variable domain (rest looked up from reference TRBV9 and TRBJ2-2): DSGVTQTPKHLITATGQRVTLRCSPRSGDLSVYWYQQSLDQGLQFLIQYYNGEERAKGNILERFSAQQFPDLHSELNLSSLELGDSALYFCASSVEGYTGELFFGEGSRLTVL.

The J gene is TRBJ2-5, the V gene TRBV11-3; 10 bases agree with TRBD1. Germline V gives CDR1 SGHNT, CDR2 YENEEA. Trimming removed 8 bases from V and 1 base from J; junction bases left unmatched: 10. This CDR3 spans 16 amino acids. This CDR3 reads CASPLRDRGSQETQYF. DNA of the CDR3: TGTGCCAGCCCCTTGAGGGACAGGGGATCCCAAGAGACCCAGTACTTC.

The CDR3 is CASSLFSTLNTGELFF. The CDR3 coding sequence is TGTGCCAGCAGCTTATTTAGTACGTTGAACACCGGGGAGCTGTTTTTT. The chain has TRBV7-2 and TRBJ2-2; D uncertain. CDR1 is SGHTA, CDR2 FQGNSA, per germline. The CDR3 totals 16 residues. Trimming took off 2 bases at V and 1 base at J, with 11 bases between the two ends.

About this clone: Other DNA sequences from this sample encode an identical CDR3 as well. CDR3 region: CASSPRQGAGGNTIYF. The CDR3 DNA reads TGTGCCAGCAGCCCACGGCAGGGGGCTGGAGGAAACACCATATATTTT. V gene TRBV5-4 combines with J gene TRBJ1-3; 8 positions match TRBD1. This CDR3 is built from 16 residues. From germline, CDR1 is SGHNT and CDR2 YYREEE (reference sequence). V lost 4 bases to trimming and J lost 4 bases; unmatched junction nucleotides: 10.

This chain uses TRBV11-1 with TRBJ2-7; D call uncertain. CDR3 length equals 13 residues. Trimming pared 3 bases from V and 5 bases from J, leaving 11 bases between. The germline V gene encodes CDR1 SGHAT and CDR2 FQDESV (reference sequence). The CDR3, as DNA: TGTGCCAGCAGCTTGAGTCCGACGAACGAGCAGTACTTC. Translation gives CASSLSPTNEQYF. Based on the CDR3 plus reference TRBV11-1 and TRBJ2-7, the full variable domain is EAEVAQSPRYKITEKSQAVAFWCDPISGHATLYWYRQILGQGPELLVQFQDESVVDDSQLPKDRFSAERLKGVDSTLKIQPAELGDSAMYLCASSLSPTNEQYFGPGTRLTVT.

The chain carries TRBV29-1 and TRBJ2-1, with a tentative D call TRBD1 (5 bases). There are 15 residues in the CDR3. Looked up from germline, CDR1 is SQVTM and CDR2 is ANQGSEA. Trimming took 3 bases from V and 2 from J, leaving 14 bases between them. The CDR3: CSVDPSDTPYNEQFF. CDR3 sequence (DNA): TGCAGCGTTGACCCTTCGGACACTCCCTACAATGAGCAGTTCTTC.

The rearrangement joins TRBV30 to TRBJ2-3; the match to TRBD2 covers 7 bases. V trimming: 7 bases; J trimming: 1 base; junction bases outside the gene matches: 8. Germline V gene lookup returns CDR1 GTSNPN and CDR2 SVGIG (reference sequence). This CDR3 has 14 amino acids. CDR3 sequence: CASGGGGGTDTQYF. The CDR3 DNA reads TGTGCCTCCGGTGGTGGGGGGGGCACAGATACGCAGTATTTT.

The genes are TRBV6-5 and TRBJ1-2; D uncertain. V was pared by 5 bases and J by 6 bases, with 10 bases between. Looked up from germline, CDR1 is MNHEY and CDR2 is SVGAGI. The CDR3 is 12 residues long. CDR3 DNA sequence: TGTGCCAGCAGTCCTGCACCTAATGGCTACACCTTC. Its translation: CASSPAPNGYTF.

The genes are TRBV6-6 and TRBJ1-6; possible D gene TRBD1, 5 bases. The CDR3 spans 15 residues. V was trimmed by 4 bases and J by 7 bases, leaving 14 bases between them. Germline V CDR1 and CDR2: MNHNY, SVGAGI (reference sequence). The CDR3 region has the DNA TGTGCCAGCAGTTCGCGGGACCCTCCAAATTCACCCCTCCACTTT. Protein: CASSSRDPPNSPLHF.

The chain combines TRBV3-1 (or the pseudogene TRBV3-2) with TRBJ1-4; the D is unclear. The CDR3 sequence is 15 residues long. V was clipped by 8 bases and J by 8 bases, with 21 bases between them. Germline V gene lookup returns CDR1 LGHDT and CDR2 YNNKEL (reference sequence). This CDR3 is CASASSARLGEKLFF. CDR3 DNA sequence: TGTGCCAGCGCGTCCTCGGCCAGATTAGGGGAAAAACTGTTTTTT.

The chain has TRBV4-2 and TRBJ2-1, with D hard to call. The V end was cut by 1 base, the J end by 8 bases, with 6 bases between. The length of the CDR3 is 12 residues. Germline V gene sequence: CDR1 LGHNA, CDR2 YNFKEQ. The CDR3 reads CASSQGEDEQFF. CDR3 sequence (DNA): TGTGCCAGCAGCCAAGGAGAGGATGAGCAGTTCTTC.

In this sample, this clone turned up once. V is TRBV9 and J is TRBJ1-6, with D tentatively TRBD1 (6 bases). Deletions cut 0 bases from V and 9 bases from J, with 16 bases between. This CDR3 region has 16 residues. Germline values: CDR1 SGDLS, CDR2 YYNGEE. This CDR3 reads CASSVGGGLMTSPLHF. The CDR3 DNA reads TGTGCCAGCAGCGTAGGGGGGGGGCTGATGACTTCACCCCTCCACTTT. The full variable domain, its missing parts supplied by reference TRBV9 and TRBJ1-6, is DSGVTQTPKHLITATGQRVTLRCSPRSGDLSVYWYQQSLDQGLQFLIQYYNGEERAKGNILERFSAQQFPDLHSELNLSSLELGDSALYFCASSVGGGLMTSPLHFGNGTRLTVT.

The rearrangement links TRBV27 to TRBJ2-1; 9 bases line up with TRBD1. The CDR3 length is 15 residues. In germline, CDR1 is MNHEY, CDR2 SMNVEV (reference sequence). V lost 6 bases and J lost 3; bases outside the gene matches: 6. The CDR3 region is CASSQQGAYYNEQFF. The CDR3, as DNA: TGTGCCAGCAGCCAACAGGGGGCTTACTACAATGAGCAGTTCTTC.

This chain uses TRBV19 with TRBJ1-5; D is perhaps TRBD1 (5 bases). Trimming cost V 3 bases and J 4 bases, with 19 bases left between them. The CDR3 runs to 17 residues. Germline assignment: CDR1 LNHDA and CDR2 SQIVND (reference sequence). The CDR3 sequence: CASSIRQSQPYNQPQHF. In DNA, the CDR3 is TGTGCCAGTAGTATTAGACAGAGTCAACCGTATAATCAGCCCCAGCATTTT.

The V gene is TRBV9, the J gene TRBJ1-2; no firm D call. This CDR3 has 14 amino acids. From germline, CDR1 is SGDLS and CDR2 YYNGEE. This CDR3 is CASGKRWENYGYTF. CDR3 nucleotides: TGTGCGAGCGGAAAGCGGTGGGAGAACTATGGCTACACCTTC.

V is TRBV19 and J is TRBJ1-5; a weak D match, TRBD1 (5 bases). The ends were cut back, 4 bases at V and 5 bases at J, with 12 bases in the middle. Germline lookup yields CDR1 LNHDA and CDR2 SQIVND (reference sequence). The CDR3 loop spans 14 amino acids. This chain's CDR3 is CASSKGLDYQPQHF. The CDR3 DNA reads as TGTGCCAGTAGTAAGGGACTTGATTATCAGCCCCAGCATTTT.

V gene TRBV4-2 combines with J gene TRBJ2-7; 7 positions agree with TRBD2. Trimming at V came to 3 bases and at J to 1 base, leaving 3 bases not matched to a gene. The CDR3 spans 14 residues. Germline CDR1 LGHNA, CDR2 YNFKEQ. Here the CDR3 reads CASSHRLASYEQYF. In nucleotides, the CDR3 is TGTGCCAGCAGCCACCGACTAGCTTCCTACGAGCAGTACTTC.